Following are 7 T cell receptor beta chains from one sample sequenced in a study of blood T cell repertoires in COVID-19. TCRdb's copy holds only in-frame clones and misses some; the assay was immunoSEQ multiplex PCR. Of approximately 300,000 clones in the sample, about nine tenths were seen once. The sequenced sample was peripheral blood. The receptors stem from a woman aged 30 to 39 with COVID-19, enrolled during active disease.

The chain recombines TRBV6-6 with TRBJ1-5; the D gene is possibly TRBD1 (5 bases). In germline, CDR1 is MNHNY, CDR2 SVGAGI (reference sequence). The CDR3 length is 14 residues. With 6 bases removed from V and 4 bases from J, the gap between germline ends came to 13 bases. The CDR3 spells CASRLGPLNQPQHF. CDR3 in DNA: TGTGCCAGCAGATTGGGGCCGCTTAATCAGCCCCAGCATTTT.

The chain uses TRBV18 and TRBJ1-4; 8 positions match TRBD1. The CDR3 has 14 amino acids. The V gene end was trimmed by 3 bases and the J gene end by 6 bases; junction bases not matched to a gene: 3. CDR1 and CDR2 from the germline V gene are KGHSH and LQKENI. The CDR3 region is CASSPQGADEKLFF. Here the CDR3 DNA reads TGTGCCAGCTCACCCCAGGGGGCGGATGAAAAACTGTTTTTT.

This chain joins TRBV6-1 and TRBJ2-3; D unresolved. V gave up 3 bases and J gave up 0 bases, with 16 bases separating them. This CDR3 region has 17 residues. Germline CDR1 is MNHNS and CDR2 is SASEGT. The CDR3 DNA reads TGTGCCAGCAGTGAGAGGTCGGCAAGAGCTAGCACAGATACGCAGTATTTT. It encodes CASSERSARASTDTQYF.

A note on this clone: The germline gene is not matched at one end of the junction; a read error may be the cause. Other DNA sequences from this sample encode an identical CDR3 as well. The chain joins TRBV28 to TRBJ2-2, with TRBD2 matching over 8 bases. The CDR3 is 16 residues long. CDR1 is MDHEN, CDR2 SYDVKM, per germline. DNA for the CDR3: TGTGCCAGCAGTCCTACGGCGGGGGGAAACACCGGGGAGCTATTTTTT. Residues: CASSPTAGGNTGELFF.

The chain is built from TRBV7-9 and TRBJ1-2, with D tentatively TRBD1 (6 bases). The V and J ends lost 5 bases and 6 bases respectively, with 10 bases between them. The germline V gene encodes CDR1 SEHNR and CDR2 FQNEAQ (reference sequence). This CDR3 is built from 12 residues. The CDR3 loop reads CASSPNRDGYTF. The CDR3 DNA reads TGTGCCAGCAGCCCGAACAGGGATGGCTACACCTTC.

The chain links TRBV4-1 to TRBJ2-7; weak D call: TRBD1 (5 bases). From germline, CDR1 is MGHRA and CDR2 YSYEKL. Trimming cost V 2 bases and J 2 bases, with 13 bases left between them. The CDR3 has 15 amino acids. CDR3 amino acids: CASSQRGDGTYEQYF. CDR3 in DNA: TGCGCCAGCAGCCAAAGGGGCGACGGTACCTACGAGCAGTACTTC.

For the CDR3, the DNA is TGTGCTAGTGGTTTGGACGGGAATCAGCCCCAGCATTTT. Amino acids: CASGLDGNQPQHF. The chain links TRBV12-5 to TRBJ1-5, with unresolved D. This CDR3 is 13 amino acids long. Trimming cost V 1 base and J 4 bases, with 5 bases left between them. Germline V gives CDR1 LGHNT, CDR2 FRNRAP.